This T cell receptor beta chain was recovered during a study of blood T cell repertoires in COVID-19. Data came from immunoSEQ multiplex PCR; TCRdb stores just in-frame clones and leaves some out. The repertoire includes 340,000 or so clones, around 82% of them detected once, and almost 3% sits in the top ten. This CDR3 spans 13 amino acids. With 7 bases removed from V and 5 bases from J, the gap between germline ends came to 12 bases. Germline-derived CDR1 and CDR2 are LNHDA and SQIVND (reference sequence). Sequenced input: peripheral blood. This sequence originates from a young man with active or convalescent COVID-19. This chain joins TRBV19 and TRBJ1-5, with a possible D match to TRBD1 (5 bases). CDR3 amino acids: CASIGHSYQPQHF. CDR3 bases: TGTGCCAGTATCGGACACTCTTATCAGCCCCAGCATTTT.